The 2 T cell receptor beta chains presented below share a single source sample, sequenced in a study of T cells after yellow fever vaccination. One entry per CDR3 protein, called by TCRdb with MiXCR from the 5' RACE reads. The sample records about 160,000 distinct CDR3 sequences, 5.5% to 7.5% being singletons. Sequencing was performed on CD4+ T cells sorted from PBMCs, taken about 5 days after the first yellow fever vaccination. These receptor sequences come from a man younger than 35 who received the YFV17D yellow fever vaccine.

The chain couples TRBV7-2 to TRBJ2-1, with TRBD2 matching over 15 bases. Germline V gene sequence: CDR1 SGHTA, CDR2 FQGNSA. The junction had 10 bases not matched to a gene; V was cut back by 5 bases and J by 14 bases. CDR3 size: 15 residues. The CDR3 nucleotides read TGTGCCAGCAGCCCCGGGACTAGCGGGGGGCCTCCCGAGTTCTTC. Amino acids: CASSPGTSGGPPEFF.

There are many counts of this clonotype. This sequence joins TRBV20-1 and TRBJ1-1; D gene unclear. This CDR3 contains 14 residues. V was cut by 3 bases and J by 0 bases, with 11 bases left in between. Germline CDR1 DFQATT, CDR2 SNEGSKA (reference sequence). The CDR3 reads CSASDGFMNTEAFF. The DNA for the CDR3 is TGCAGTGCTAGTGACGGATTCATGAACACTGAAGCTTTCTTT.